The clone carrying this T cell receptor (beta chain) was counted at least ten times. The target antigen is unknown. The CDR3 extends over 16 amino acids. The germline gives CDR1 MNHEY, CDR2 SMNVEV (reference sequence). V lost 5 bases and J lost 5; bases outside the gene matches: 13. This specimen comes from a study of T cells in Graves' hyperthyroidism and ophthalmopathy. General study findings and limits: Also found in blood were most expanded thyroid clonotypes above 0.001.

Amplification targeted TCR beta CDR3 regions from RNA transcripts. HTBI primers were employed in a first-round RT-PCR of the TCR CDR3. From the multiplex PCR reads, TCRdb called clonotypes with MiXCR, one entry per CDR3 protein. The data contain about 640,000 distinct CDR3 sequences, more than 12% of them singletons. The rearrangement uses TRBV27 and TRBJ2-7, with TRBD1 matching 9 bases. Specimen: blood. The TCR was taken from a woman in her forties or fifties with Graves' ophthalmopathy. The CDR3 nucleotides are TGTGCCAGCAGTACCCCCCGGGACAGGGAAATCGACGAGCAGTACTTC. It specifies CASSTPRDREIDEQYF.